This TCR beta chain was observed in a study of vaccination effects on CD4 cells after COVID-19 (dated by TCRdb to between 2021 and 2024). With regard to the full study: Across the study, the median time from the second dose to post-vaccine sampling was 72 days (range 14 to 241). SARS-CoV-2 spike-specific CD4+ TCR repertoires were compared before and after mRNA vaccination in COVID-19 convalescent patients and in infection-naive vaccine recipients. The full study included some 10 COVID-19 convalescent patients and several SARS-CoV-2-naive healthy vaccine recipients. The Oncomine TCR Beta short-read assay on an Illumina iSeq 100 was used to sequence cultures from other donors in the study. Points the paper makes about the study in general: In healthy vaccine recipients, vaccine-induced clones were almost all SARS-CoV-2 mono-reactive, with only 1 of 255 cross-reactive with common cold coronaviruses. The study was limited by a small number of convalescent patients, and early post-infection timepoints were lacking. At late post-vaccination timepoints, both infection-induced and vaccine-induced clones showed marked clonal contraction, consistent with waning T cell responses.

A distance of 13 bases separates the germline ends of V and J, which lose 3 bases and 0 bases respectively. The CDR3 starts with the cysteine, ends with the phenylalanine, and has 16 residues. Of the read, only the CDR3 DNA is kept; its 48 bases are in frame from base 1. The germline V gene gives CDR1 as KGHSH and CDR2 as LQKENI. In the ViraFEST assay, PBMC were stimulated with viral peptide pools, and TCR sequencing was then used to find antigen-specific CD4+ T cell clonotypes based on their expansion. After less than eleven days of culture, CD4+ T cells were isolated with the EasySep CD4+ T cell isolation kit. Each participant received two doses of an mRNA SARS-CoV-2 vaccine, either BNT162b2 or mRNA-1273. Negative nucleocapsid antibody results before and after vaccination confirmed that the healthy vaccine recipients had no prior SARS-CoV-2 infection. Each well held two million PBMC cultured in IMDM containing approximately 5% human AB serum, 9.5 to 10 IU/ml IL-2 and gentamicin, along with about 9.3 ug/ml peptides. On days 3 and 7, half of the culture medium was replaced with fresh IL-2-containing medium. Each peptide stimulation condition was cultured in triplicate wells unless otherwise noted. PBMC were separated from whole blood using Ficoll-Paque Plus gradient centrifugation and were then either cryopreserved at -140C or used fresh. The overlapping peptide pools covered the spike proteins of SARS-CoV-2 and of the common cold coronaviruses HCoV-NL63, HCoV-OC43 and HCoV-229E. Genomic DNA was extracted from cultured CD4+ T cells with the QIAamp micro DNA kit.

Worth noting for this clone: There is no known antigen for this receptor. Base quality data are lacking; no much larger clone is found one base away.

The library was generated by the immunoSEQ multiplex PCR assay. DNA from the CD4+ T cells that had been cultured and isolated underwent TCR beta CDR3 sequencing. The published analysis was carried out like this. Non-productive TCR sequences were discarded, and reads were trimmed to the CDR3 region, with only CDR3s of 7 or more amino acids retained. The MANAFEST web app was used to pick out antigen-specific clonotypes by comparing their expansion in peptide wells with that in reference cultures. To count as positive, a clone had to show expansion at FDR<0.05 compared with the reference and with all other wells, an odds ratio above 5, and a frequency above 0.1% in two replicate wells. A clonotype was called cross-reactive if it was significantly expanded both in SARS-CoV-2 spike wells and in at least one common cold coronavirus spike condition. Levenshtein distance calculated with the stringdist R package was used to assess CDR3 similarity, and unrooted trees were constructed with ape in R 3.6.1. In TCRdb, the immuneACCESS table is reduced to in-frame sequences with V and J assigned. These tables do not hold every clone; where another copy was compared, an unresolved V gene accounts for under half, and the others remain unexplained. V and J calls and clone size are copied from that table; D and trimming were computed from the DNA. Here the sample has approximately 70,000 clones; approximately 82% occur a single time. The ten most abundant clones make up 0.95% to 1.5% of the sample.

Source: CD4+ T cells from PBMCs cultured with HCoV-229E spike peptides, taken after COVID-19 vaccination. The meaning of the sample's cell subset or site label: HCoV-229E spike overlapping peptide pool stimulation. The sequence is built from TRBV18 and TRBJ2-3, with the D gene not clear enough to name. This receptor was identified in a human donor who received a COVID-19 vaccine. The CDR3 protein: CASSPLNSASTDTQYF. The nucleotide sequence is TGTGCCAGCTCACCGCTAAACAGTGCTAGCACAGATACGCAGTATTTT.